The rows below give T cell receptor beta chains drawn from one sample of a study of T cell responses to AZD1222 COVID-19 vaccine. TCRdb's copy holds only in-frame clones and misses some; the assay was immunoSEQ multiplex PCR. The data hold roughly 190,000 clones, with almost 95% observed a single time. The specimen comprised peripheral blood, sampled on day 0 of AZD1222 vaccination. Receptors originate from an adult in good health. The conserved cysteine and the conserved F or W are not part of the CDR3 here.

cdr3_aa: ASSPRVPLAGGPNEQF
v_call: TRBV18
j_call: TRBJ2-1

cdr3_aa: ASSQDAQHNSPLH
v_call: TRBV3-1/TRBV3-2
j_call: TRBJ1-6

cdr3_aa: SSGTDTEAF
v_call: TRBV10-3
j_call: TRBJ1-1

cdr3_aa: ASSRTGAPSPLH
v_call: TRBV10-1
j_call: TRBJ1-6

cdr3_aa: ASSVEGHNEQF
v_call: TRBV9
j_call: TRBJ2-1

cdr3_aa: AWRGQGAYNEQF
v_call: TRBV30
j_call: TRBJ2-1

cdr3_aa: AISDRGGGHNTGELF
v_call: TRBV10-3
j_call: TRBJ2-2

cdr3_aa: ASSEAQRQETQY
v_call: TRBV2
j_call: TRBJ2-5

cdr3_aa: ASSMNQETQY
v_call: TRBV19
j_call: TRBJ2-5

cdr3_aa: ASSFEGLNTEAF
v_call: TRBV19
j_call: TRBJ1-1

cdr3_aa: ASSLGDGYT
v_call: TRBV7-9
j_call: TRBJ1-2

cdr3_aa: ASSDTGARFGTEAF
v_call: TRBV6-2/TRBV6-3
j_call: TRBJ1-1

cdr3_aa: ASSLAHEWNTEAF
v_call: TRBV7-2
j_call: TRBJ1-1

cdr3_aa: ASSFETGLAKRGRNSPLH
v_call: TRBV5-1
j_call: TRBJ1-6

cdr3_aa: ASGDGIYNSPLH
v_call: TRBV7-9
j_call: TRBJ1-6

cdr3_aa: ASSYPSGTLITDTQY
v_call: TRBV21-1
j_call: TRBJ2-3

cdr3_aa: ASSSSRGTGELF
v_call: TRBV7-7
j_call: TRBJ2-2

cdr3_aa: ASSLVPSAGETQY
v_call: TRBV5-1
j_call: TRBJ2-5

cdr3_aa: ATSEGTPGEELF
v_call: TRBV24-1
j_call: -

cdr3_aa: ASSLSGGRSPLH
v_call: TRBV7-2
j_call: TRBJ1-6

cdr3_aa: ASSGGTWNTEAF
v_call: TRBV5-4
j_call: TRBJ1-1

cdr3_aa: ASTPGGSPYEQY
v_call: TRBV6-2/TRBV6-3
j_call: TRBJ2-7

cdr3_aa: ASSPGTGLSDTQY
v_call: TRBV9
j_call: TRBJ2-3